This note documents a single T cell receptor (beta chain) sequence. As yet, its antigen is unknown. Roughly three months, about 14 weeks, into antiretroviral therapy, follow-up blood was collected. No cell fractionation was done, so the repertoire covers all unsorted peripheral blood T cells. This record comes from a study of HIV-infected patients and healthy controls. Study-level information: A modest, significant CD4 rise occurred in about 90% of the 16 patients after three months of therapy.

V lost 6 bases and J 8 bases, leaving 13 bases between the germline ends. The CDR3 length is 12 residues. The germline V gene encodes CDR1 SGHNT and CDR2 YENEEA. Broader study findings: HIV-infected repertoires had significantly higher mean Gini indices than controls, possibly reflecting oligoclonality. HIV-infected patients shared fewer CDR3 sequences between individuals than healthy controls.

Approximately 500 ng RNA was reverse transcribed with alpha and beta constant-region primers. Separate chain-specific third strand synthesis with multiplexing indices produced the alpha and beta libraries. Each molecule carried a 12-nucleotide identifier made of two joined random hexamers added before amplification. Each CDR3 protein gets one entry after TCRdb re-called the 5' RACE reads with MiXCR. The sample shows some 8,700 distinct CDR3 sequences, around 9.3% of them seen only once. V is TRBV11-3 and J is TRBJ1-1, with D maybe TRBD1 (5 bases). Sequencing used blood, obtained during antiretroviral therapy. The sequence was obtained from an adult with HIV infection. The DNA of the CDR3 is TGTGCCAGCAGTAACCGACAGACCGAAGCTTTCTTT. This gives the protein CASSNRQTEAFF.